This is a list of T cell receptor beta chains from one sample in a study of cytomegalovirus exposure and HLA in healthy donors. Libraries were prepared by immunoSEQ multiplex PCR; TCRdb keeps only in-frame clonotypes and omits some of them. The table records about 97,000 clones, 60% to 75% of them present only once. The sample consisted of PBMCs. Receptors originate from a middle-aged woman in good health and CMV-seronegative. Both conserved end residues are part of each CDR3. Each record gives: J gene, V gene, CDR3 protein.

TRBJ2-7,TRBV5-1,CASSEGQGLYEQYF
TRBJ2-7,TRBV12-5,CASGFGGWYEQYF
TRBJ2-7,TRBV15,CATSRVGQGSYEQYF
TRBJ2-3,TRBV19,CASSSGTITTDTQYF
TRBJ2-3,TRBV29-1,CSVEPGAGGPNTQYF
TRBJ2-7,TRBV7-2,CASPGVPRDFSYEQYF
TRBJ1-5,TRBV5-4,CASSLGGGNQPQHF
TRBJ1-2,TRBV6-1,CASSEGTGGDYGYTF
TRBJ1-2,TRBV15,CATSGTGTVRFYTF
TRBJ2-2,TRBV9,CASSPRQANTGELFF
TRBJ1-1,TRBV5-1,CASSSPGQPEAFF
TRBJ2-3,TRBV19,CASSTSGRGDTQYF
TRBJ2-7,TRBV6-1,CASSVGGAYEQYF
TRBJ1-1,TRBV21-1,CASSKALTGMNTEAFF
TRBJ2-7,TRBV5-6,CASTAGREQYF
TRBJ2-7,TRBV5-4,CASSNGTRNHEQYF
TRBJ1-5,TRBV19,CASSIVGAVNQPQHF
TRBJ2-1,TRBV14,CASSQTAGGYNEQFF
TRBJ1-5,TRBV19,CASKTQGIGNQPQHF
TRBJ2-3,TRBV19,CASTIRGTDTQYF
TRBJ2-5,TRBV5-1,CASSLVASGGNRATQYF
TRBJ2-7,TRBV2,CASSPWGQGVFEQYF
TRBJ2-3,TRBV5-1,CASSLEGHASTDTQYF
TRBJ2-2,TRBV2,CASSDRASNTGELFF
TRBJ2-7,TRBV4-3,CASSQDLTGSSYEQYF
TRBJ2-7,TRBV5-4,CATYGTGSSYEQYF
TRBJ2-7,TRBV1,CTSSRGFEQYF
TRBJ2-7,TRBV5-1,CASSWEQGIYEQYF
TRBJ1-1,TRBV9,CASSVEGGLNTEAFF
TRBJ2-3,TRBV21-1,CASSFHGQRADTQYF
TRBJ2-1,TRBV5-1,CASSLVPGLGFNEQFF
TRBJ2-7,TRBV19,CASSISASGPYEQYF
TRBJ2-7,TRBV18,CASSFTGTGVSYEQYF
TRBJ2-7,TRBV6-1,CASSLGQTTYEQYF
TRBJ1-5,TRBV7-9,CASSLALGDSADQPQHF
TRBJ2-3,TRBV15,CATSKSTLDTQYF
TRBJ2-1,TRBV19,CASSNGLSYNEQFF
TRBJ2-5,TRBV7-9,CASTRGGSVQETQYF
TRBJ2-7,TRBV11-2,CASSPSGRNNEQYF
TRBJ2-7,TRBV6-4,CASSDSIFAYEQYF
TRBJ1-4,TRBV28,CASSLTAGTTNEKLFF
TRBJ2-5,TRBV19,CASSMRASGSRRETQYF
TRBJ2-3,TRBV19,CASGLAGGPGDTQYF
TRBJ2-2,TRBV4-3,CASSQEGTGAGELFF